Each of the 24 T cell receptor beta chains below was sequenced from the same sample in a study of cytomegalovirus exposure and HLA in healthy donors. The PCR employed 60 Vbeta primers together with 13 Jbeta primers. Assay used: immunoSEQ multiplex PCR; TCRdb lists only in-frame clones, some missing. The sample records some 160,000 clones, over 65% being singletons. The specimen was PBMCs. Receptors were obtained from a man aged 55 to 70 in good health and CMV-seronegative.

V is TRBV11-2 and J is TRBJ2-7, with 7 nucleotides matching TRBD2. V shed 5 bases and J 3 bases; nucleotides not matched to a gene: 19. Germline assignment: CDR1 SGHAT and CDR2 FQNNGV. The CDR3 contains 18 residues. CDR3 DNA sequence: TGTGCCAGCAGCCCCTACCTTCTTGCGGGAGAGCACCACTACGAGCAGTACTTC. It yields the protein CASSPYLLAGEHHYEQYF.

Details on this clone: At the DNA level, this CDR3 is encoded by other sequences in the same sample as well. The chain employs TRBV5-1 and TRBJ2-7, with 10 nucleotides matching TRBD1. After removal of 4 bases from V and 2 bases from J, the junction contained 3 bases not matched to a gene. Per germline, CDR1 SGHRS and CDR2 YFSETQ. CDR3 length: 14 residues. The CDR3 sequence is CASSSGQGAYEQYF. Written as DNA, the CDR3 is TGCGCCAGCAGCAGCGGACAGGGGGCCTACGAGCAGTACTTC.

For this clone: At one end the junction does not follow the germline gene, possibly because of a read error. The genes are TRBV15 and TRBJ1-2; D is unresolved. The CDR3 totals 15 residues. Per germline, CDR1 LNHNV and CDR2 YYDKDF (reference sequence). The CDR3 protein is CATSRDRAGGNGYPF. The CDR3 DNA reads TGTGCCACCAGCAGAGATCGCGCGGGAGGGAATGGCTACCCCTTC.

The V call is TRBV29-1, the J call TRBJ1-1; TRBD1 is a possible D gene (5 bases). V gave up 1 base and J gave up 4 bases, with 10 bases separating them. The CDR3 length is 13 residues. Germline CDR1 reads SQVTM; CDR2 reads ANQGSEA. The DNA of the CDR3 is TGCAGCGTTGAAGTGGGGGGAAGCACTGAAGCTTTCTTT. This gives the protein CSVEVGGSTEAFF.

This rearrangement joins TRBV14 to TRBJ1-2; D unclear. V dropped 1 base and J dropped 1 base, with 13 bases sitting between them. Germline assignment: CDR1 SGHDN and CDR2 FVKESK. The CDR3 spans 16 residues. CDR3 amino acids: CASSQAPTLLNYGYTF. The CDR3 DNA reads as TGTGCCAGCAGCCAAGCACCGACTCTGCTTAACTATGGCTACACCTTC. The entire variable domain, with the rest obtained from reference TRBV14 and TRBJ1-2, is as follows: EAGVTQFPSHSVIEKGQTVTLRCDPISGHDNLYWYRRVMGKEIKFLLHFVKESKQDESGMPNNRFLAERTGGTYSTLKVQPAELEDSGVYFCASSQAPTLLNYGYTFGSGTRLTVV.

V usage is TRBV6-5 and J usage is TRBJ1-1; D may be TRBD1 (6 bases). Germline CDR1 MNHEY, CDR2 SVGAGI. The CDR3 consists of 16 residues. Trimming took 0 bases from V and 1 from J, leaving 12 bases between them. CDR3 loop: CASSYSSGTPNTEAFF. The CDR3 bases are TGTGCCAGCAGTTACTCGAGCGGGACACCGAACACTGAAGCTTTCTTT.

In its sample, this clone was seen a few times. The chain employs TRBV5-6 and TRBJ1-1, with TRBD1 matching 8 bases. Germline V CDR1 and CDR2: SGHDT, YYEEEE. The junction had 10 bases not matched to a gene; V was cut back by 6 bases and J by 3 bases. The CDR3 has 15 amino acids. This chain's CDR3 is CASIPPGGLDTEAFF. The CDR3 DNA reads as TGTGCCAGCATCCCGCCAGGGGGCCTGGACACTGAAGCTTTCTTT.

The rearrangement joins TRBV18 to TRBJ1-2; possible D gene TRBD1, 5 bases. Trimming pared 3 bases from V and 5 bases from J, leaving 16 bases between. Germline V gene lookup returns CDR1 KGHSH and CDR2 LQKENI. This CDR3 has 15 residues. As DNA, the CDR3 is TGTGCCAGCTCACCGTTACCGGGGGAGGGGTATGGCTACACCTTC. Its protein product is CASSPLPGEGYGYTF.

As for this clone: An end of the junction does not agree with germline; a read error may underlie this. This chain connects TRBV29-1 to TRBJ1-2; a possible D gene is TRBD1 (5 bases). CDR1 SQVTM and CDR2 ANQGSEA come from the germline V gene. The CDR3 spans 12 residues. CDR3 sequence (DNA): TGCAGCGTTGAGGGATCAGGGCGCGGCTACCCCTTC. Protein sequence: CSVEGSGRGYPF. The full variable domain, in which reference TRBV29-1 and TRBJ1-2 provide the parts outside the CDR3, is SAVISQKPSRDICQRGTSLTIQCQVDSQVTMMFWYRQQPGQSLTLIATANQGSEATYESGFVIDKFPISRPNLTFSTLTVSNMSPEDSSIYLCSVEGSGRGYPFGSGTRLTVV.

The CDR3 coding sequence is TGTGCCAGCAGTCGGCCGGGACAGGGCACCGGGGAGCTGTTTTTT. The encoded protein is CASSRPGQGTGELFF. The rearrangement links TRBV5-4 to TRBJ2-2; 9 positions agree with TRBD1. Looked up from germline, CDR1 is SGHNT and CDR2 is YYREEE (reference sequence). There are 15 residues in the CDR3. V lost 5 bases, J lost 4 bases, and 6 bases stayed unmatched.

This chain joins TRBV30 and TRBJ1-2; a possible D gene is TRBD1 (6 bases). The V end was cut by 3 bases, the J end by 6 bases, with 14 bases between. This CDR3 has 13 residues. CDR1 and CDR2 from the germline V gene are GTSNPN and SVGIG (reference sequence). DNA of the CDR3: TGTGCCTGGAGGGACAGTCAGTTGGATGGCTACACCTTC. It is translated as CAWRDSQLDGYTF.

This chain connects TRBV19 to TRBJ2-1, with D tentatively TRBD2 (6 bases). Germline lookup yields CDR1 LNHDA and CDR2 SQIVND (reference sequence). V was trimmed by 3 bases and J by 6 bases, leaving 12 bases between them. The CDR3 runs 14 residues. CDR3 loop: CASSMGGLINEQFF. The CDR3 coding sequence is TGTGCCAGTAGTATGGGAGGACTCATCAATGAGCAGTTCTTC. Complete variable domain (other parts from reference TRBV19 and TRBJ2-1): DGGITQSPKYLFRKEGQNVTLSCEQNLNHDAMYWYRQDPGQGLRLIYYSQIVNDFQKGDIAEGYSVSREKKESFPLTVTSAQKNPTAFYLCASSMGGLINEQFFGPGTRLTVL.

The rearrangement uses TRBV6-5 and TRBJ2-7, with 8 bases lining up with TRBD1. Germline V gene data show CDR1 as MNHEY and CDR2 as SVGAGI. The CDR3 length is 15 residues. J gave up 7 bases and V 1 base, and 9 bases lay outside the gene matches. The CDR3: CASSYFGQGTREQYF. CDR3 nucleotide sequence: TGTGCCAGCAGTTACTTCGGACAGGGAACGCGGGAGCAGTACTTC.

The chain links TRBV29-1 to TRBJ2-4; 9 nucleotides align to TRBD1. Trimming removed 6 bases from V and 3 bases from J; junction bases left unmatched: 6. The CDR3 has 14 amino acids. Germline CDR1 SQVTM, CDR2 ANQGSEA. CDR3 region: CSVADRGGKNIQYF. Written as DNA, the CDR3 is TGCAGCGTCGCGGACAGGGGTGGCAAAAACATTCAGTACTTC.

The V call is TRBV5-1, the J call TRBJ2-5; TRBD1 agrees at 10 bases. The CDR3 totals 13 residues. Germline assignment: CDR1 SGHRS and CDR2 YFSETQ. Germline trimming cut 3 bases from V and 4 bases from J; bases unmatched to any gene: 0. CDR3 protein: CASSWTGGETQYF. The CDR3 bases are TGCGCCAGCAGCTGGACAGGGGGAGAGACCCAGTACTTC.

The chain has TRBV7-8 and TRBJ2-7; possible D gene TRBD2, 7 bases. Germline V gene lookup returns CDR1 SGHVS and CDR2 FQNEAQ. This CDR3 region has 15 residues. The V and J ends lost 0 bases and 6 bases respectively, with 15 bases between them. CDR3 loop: CASSLAKGGGFEQYF. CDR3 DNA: TGTGCCAGCAGCTTAGCAAAGGGGGGAGGGTTCGAGCAGTACTTC. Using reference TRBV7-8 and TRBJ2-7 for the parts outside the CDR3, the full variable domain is GAGVSQSPRYKVAKRGQDVALRCDPISGHVSLFWYQQALGQGPEFLTYFQNEAQLDKSGLPSDRFFAERPEGSVSTLKIQRTQQEDSAVYLCASSLAKGGGFEQYFGPGTRLTVT.

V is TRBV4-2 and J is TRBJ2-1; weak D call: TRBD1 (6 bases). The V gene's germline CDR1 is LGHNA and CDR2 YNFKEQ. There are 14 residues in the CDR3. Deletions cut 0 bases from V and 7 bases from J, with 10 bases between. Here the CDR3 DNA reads TGTGCCAGCAGCCAAGAACAGGGAGTGAATGAGCAGTTCTTC. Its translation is CASSQEQGVNEQFF.

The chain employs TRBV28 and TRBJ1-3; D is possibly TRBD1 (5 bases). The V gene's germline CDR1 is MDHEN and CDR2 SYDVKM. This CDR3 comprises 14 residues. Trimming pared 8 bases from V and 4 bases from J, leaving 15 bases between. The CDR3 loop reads CASQKRTPGNTIYF. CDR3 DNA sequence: TGTGCCAGCCAAAAACGGACACCCGGAAACACCATATATTTT. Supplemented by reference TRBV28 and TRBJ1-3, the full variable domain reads DVKVTQSSRYLVKRTGEKVFLECVQDMDHENMFWYRQDPGLGLRLIYFSYDVKMKEKGDIPEGYSVSREKKERFSLILESASTNQTSMYLCASQKRTPGNTIYFGEGSWLTVV.

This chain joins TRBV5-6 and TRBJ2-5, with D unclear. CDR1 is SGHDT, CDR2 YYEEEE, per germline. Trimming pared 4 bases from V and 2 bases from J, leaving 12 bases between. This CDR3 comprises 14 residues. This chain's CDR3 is CASSMSGFQETQYF. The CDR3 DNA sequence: TGTGCCAGCAGCATGTCAGGTTTTCAAGAGACCCAGTACTTC.

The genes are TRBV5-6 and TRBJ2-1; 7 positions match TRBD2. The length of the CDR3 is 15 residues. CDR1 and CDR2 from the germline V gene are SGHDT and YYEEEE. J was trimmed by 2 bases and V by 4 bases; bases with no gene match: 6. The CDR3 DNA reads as TGTGCCAGCAGCCGGCGGGGGTTAGCCTACAATGAGCAGTTCTTC. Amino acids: CASSRRGLAYNEQFF.

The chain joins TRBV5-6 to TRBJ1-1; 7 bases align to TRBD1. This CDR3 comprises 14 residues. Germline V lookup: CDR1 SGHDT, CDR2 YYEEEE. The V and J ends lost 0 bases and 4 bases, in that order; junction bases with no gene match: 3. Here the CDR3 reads CASSLVGGVTEAFF. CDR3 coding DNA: TGTGCCAGCAGCTTGGTAGGGGGCGTCACTGAAGCTTTCTTT.

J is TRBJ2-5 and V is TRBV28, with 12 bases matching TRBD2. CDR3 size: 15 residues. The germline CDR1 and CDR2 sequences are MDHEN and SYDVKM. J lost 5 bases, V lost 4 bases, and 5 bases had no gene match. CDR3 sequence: CASSSPSGGEETQYF. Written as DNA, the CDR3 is TGTGCCAGCAGTTCACCTAGCGGGGGGGAGGAGACCCAGTACTTC.

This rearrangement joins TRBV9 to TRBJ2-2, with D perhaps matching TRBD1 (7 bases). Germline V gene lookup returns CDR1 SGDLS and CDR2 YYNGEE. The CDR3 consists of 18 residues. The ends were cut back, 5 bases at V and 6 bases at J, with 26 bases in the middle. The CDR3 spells CASSPSGGQGPLAGELFF. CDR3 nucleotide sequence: TGTGCCAGCAGTCCATCAGGGGGGCAGGGTCCTTTGGCCGGGGAGCTGTTTTTT.

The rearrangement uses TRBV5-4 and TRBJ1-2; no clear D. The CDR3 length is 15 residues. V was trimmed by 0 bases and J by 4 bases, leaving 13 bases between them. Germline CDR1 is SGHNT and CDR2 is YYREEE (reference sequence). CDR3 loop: CASSLVASSGYGYTF. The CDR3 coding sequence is TGTGCCAGCAGCTTGGTGGCATCTTCGGGCTATGGCTACACCTTC.